This T cell receptor beta chain was sequenced in a study of OX40 agonist ivuxolimab in advanced cancers. Excluded were patients having autoimmune disease history or systemic immunosuppression. Method: immunoSEQ multiplex PCR; TCRdb's copy keeps in-frame clones and lacks some. The data contain about 71,000 clones, about nine tenths of them singletons. V lost 5 bases and J lost 3, with 13 bases in between. This CDR3 spans 14 amino acids. Germline V CDR1 and CDR2: LNHDA, SQIVND (reference sequence). This sample comprised CD4+ or CD8+ T cells sorted from blood, obtained in a trial of the OX40 agonist ivuxolimab. The origin of this receptor is an adult with an advanced solid tumor such as melanoma, head and neck, liver or kidney cancer. V is TRBV19 and J is TRBJ1-2; a weak D match, TRBD1 (6 bases). The CDR3 DNA reads as TGTGCCAGTAGTCCAGCTTGGACAGACTATGGCTACACCTTC. Protein product: CASSPAWTDYGYTF.